The rows below give T cell receptor beta chains drawn from one sample of a study of blood T cell repertoires in COVID-19. The data were produced by immunoSEQ multiplex PCR, yet TCRdb's version contains in-frame clones alone and is incomplete. The profile shows around 65,000 clones, roughly four fifths of them singletons. The sequenced sample was peripheral blood. Receptors were obtained from a human donor in a cohort sampled during active COVID-19. Each CDR3 is given with its conserved first and last residue. The order of the fields is D gene, clone size, V gene, J gene, CDR3 protein, CDR3 DNA. A D gene is named only where the DNA matches it firmly. Some rows mark clone size as missing; the rest say once, few, many or name a class of expanded clone.

>NA|NA|TRBV5-1|TRBJ1-2
CASRAAINYGYTF
TGCGCCAGCAGGGCGGCTATTAACTATGGCTACACCTTC
>NA|NA|TRBV5-5|TRBJ2-5
CASSSRDIPETQYF
TGTGCCAGCAGCTCCCGGGACATCCCAGAGACCCAGTACTTC
>TRBD2|NA|TRBV3-1/TRBV3-2|TRBJ2-7
CASSREGGLYEQYF
TGTGCCAGCAGCAGGGAGGGTGGACTCTACGAGCAGTACTTC
>TRBD2|NA|TRBV7-6|TRBJ2-7
CASSDIGLAGVYEQYF
TGTGCCAGCAGCGACATTGGCCTAGCGGGGGTTTACGAGCAGTACTTC
>NA|NA|TRBV7-2|TRBJ2-3
CASDDRGSTDTQYF
TGTGCCAGCGATGACCGGGGTAGCACAGATACGCAGTATTTT
>NA|NA|TRBV6-5|TRBJ2-5
CASRPGQSLFLTQYF
TGTGCCAGCAGACCTGGACAGTCCTTATTTCTGACCCAGTACTTC
>TRBD2|NA|TRBV4-2|TRBJ2-1
CASSPLAGPGEQFF
TGTGCCAGCAGCCCACTAGCGGGGCCGGGGGAGCAGTTCTTC
>NA|once|TRBV18|TRBJ1-1
CASSPPAGMNTEAFF
TGTGCCAGCTCACCACCGGCGGGTATGAACACTGAAGCTTTCTTT
>NA|NA|TRBV9|TRBJ2-6
CASSVGAGRTLSGANVLTF
TGTGCCAGCAGCGTAGGGGCAGGTAGAACCCTCTCTGGGGCCAACGTCCTGACTTTC
>NA|NA|TRBV19|TRBJ2-1
CASSPGGGRNEQFF
TGTGCCAGTAGTCCTGGGGGGGGCCGGAATGAGCAGTTCTTC
>NA|NA|TRBV5-1|TRBJ1-2
CASSQTGNYGYTF
TGCGCCAGCAGCCAGACAGGAAACTATGGCTACACCTTC
>TRBD1|NA|TRBV6-5|TRBJ2-7
CASSYSGTGIYEQYF
TGTGCCAGCAGTTACTCCGGGACAGGGATCTACGAGCAGTACTTC
>TRBD2|NA|TRBV6-2/TRBV6-3|TRBJ2-5
CASSYGERGDQETQYF
TGTGCCAGCAGTTACGGCGAGCGGGGGGATCAAGAGACCCAGTACTTC
>NA|NA|TRBV19|TRBJ2-1
CASSPTRGGWGNEQFF
TGTGCCAGTAGCCCTACACGGGGAGGTTGGGGGAATGAGCAGTTCTTC
>TRBD1|NA|TRBV28|TRBJ1-2
CASSPDRGQYYGYTF
TGTGCCAGCAGCCCGGACAGGGGGCAGTACTATGGCTACACCTTC
>TRBD1|NA|TRBV6-5|TRBJ1-1
CASSRGQGIPEAFF
TGTGCCAGCAGTCGAGGACAGGGGATCCCTGAAGCTTTCTTT
>TRBD2|NA|TRBV7-2|TRBJ2-2
CASSSWTSGGANTGELFF
TGTGCCAGCAGCTCCTGGACTAGCGGGGGCGCGAACACCGGGGAGCTGTTTTTT
>TRBD2|NA|TRBV10-3|TRBJ2-1
CAISPSPGWRGGIGEQFF
TGTGCCATCAGTCCCTCCCCGGGATGGCGGGGGGGCATTGGTGAGCAGTTCTTC
>NA|NA|TRBV21-1|TRBJ2-5
CASSKYELAGGGETQYF
TGTGCCAGCAGCAAATACGAACTAGCGGGCGGGGGAGAGACCCAGTACTTC
>TRBD1|NA|TRBV5-1|TRBJ2-2
CASSLGSNSGQGAPGELFF
TGCGCCAGCAGCTTGGGGTCGAATTCGGGACAGGGGGCCCCGGGGGAGCTGTTTTTT
>NA|NA|TRBV15|TRBJ2-2
CATSRGPGELFF
TGTGCCACCAGCAGGGGCCCCGGGGAGCTGTTTTTT
>TRBD1|NA|TRBV15|TRBJ1-1
CATSRDLTGGLNTEAFF
TGTGCCACCAGCAGAGATCTTACAGGGGGCTTGAACACTGAAGCTTTCTTT
>NA|NA|TRBV6-5|TRBJ2-7
CASQGSSYEQYF
TGTGCCAGCCAAGGGAGCTCCTACGAGCAGTACTTC
>NA|NA|TRBV5-5|TRBJ1-3
CASSLERLSGGSGNTIYF
TGTGCCAGCAGCTTGGAGCGTCTCTCGGGGGGCTCTGGAAACACCATATATTTT